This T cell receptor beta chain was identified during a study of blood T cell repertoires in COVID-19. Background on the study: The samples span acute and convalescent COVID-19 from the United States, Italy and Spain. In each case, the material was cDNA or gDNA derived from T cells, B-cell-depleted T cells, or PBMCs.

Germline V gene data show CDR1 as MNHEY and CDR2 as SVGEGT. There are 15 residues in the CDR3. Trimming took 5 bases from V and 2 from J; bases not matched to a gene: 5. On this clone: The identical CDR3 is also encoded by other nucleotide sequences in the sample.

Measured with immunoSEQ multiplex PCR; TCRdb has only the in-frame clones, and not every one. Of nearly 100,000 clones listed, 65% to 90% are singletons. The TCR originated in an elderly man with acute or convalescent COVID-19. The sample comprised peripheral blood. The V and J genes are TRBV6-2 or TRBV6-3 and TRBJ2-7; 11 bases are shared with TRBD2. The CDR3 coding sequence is TGTGCCAGCAGTGGCACTAGCGGGGGTACCTACGAGCAGTACTTC. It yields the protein CASSGTSGGTYEQYF.